This T cell receptor (beta chain) was retrieved from a study of cytomegalovirus exposure and HLA in healthy donors. Study-wide results and caveats: A few chains linked to CMV were shown in vitro to be specific for CMV antigens. According to an earlier analysis, most TCR beta V segments yielded productive rearrangements about 90% or about 30% of the time. In all likelihood, a cluster of highly shared sequence variants was a sequencing artifact.

This clone has a single count. Its specificity is unknown. PCR employed 60 Vbeta and 13 Jbeta primers. Using immunoSEQ multiplex PCR, the repertoire was profiled, and TCRdb retains in-frame clones only, with some absent. The repertoire holds around 130,000 clones, with about 85% as singletons. The receptor comes from a boy aged 5-17 years in good health and CMV-seronegative. The source material was PBMCs.

Here the CDR3 reads CASSPDTGGAQQPQHF. The DNA of the CDR3 is TGCGCCAGCAGCCCGGACACTGGGGGGGCACAGCAGCCCCAGCATTTT. The rearrangement joins TRBV4-1 to TRBJ1-5, with D possibly matching TRBD1 (6 bases). This CDR3 spans 16 amino acids. Trimming stripped 4 bases from V and 7 bases from J, with 20 bases between. Per germline, CDR1 MGHRA and CDR2 YSYEKL.